The 9 T cell receptor beta chains below come from one sample, sequenced in a study of T cell responses to AZD1222 COVID-19 vaccine. Some clones are missing from TCRdb's copy, which holds only in-frame ones; the method was immunoSEQ multiplex PCR. The top ten hold approximately 5.1% of the sample, which has about 120,000 clones, just over 90% seen once. The source was peripheral blood, collected 28 days after the second AZD1222 dose. The receptors stem from an adult who received the AZD1222 COVID-19 vaccine.

The chain uses TRBV10-3 and TRBJ2-3; 7 bases fit TRBD2. The germline V gene encodes CDR1 ENHRY and CDR2 SYGVKD. Trimming cost V 2 bases and J 6 bases; bases outside gene matches: 8. The CDR3 loop spans 15 amino acids. The CDR3 reads CAISEGTSVKDTQYF. Written as DNA, the CDR3 is TGTGCCATCAGTGAGGGAACTAGCGTTAAGGATACGCAGTATTTT.

The V call is TRBV7-2, the J call TRBJ1-2; 8 bases map to TRBD1. V dropped 5 bases and J dropped 3; count of bases not matched to a gene: 2. This CDR3 spans 13 amino acids. Germline V gene lookup returns CDR1 SGHTA and CDR2 FQGNSA. CDR3 nucleotide sequence: TGTGCCAGCAGCCCGGACAGGGACTATGGCTACACCTTC. Its translation: CASSPDRDYGYTF.

The V gene is TRBV5-1, the J gene TRBJ2-7; 12 bases fit TRBD1. The CDR3 consists of 17 residues. Trimming took 3 bases from V and 5 from J; bases not matched to a gene: 12. From germline, CDR1 is SGHRS and CDR2 YFSETQ. The CDR3 sequence: CASSSLTGTGGIHEQYF. The CDR3 DNA reads TGCGCCAGCAGCTCGCTTACCGGGACAGGGGGCATCCACGAGCAGTACTTC.

The J gene is TRBJ2-7, the V gene TRBV7-2; 8 bases fit TRBD2. CDR1 and CDR2 (germline): SGHTA, FQGNSA. J lost 6 bases, V lost 5 bases, and 9 bases had no gene match. The CDR3 consists of 14 residues. CDR3: CASSQLTSAGEQYF. The CDR3 DNA reads TGTGCCAGCAGCCAGCTGACTAGCGCTGGCGAGCAGTACTTC.

This chain joins TRBV20-1 and TRBJ2-7; no clear D gene. Germline CDR1 and CDR2: DFQATT and SNEGSKA (reference sequence). V lost 6 bases and J 7 bases, leaving 13 bases between the germline ends. The CDR3 is made up of 11 amino acids. CDR3 sequence: CSATYLLEQYF. Written as DNA, the CDR3 is TGCAGTGCAACCTATCTTTTGGAGCAGTACTTC.

This clone was observed a single time. The CDR3 DNA reads as TGCGCCAGCAGCCTCCCCGCCGGGTGTTCTGAGCAGTTCTTC. Amino acids: CASSLPAGCSEQFF. The chain employs TRBV23-1 and TRBJ2-1; D is unclear. TRBV23-1 is known as an ORF, though its function is uncertain. The germline V and J ends were trimmed by 6 bases and 9 bases, with 18 bases remaining between them. This CDR3 comprises 14 residues.

This chain uses TRBV11-2 with TRBJ1-4, with D hard to call. V shed 6 bases and J shed 0 bases, with 14 bases lying between them. From germline, CDR1 is SGHAT and CDR2 FQNNGV. CDR3 length: 16 amino acids. The CDR3 is CASRADPAATNEKLFF. CDR3 nucleotides: TGTGCCAGCAGGGCCGACCCAGCGGCAACTAATGAAAAACTGTTTTTT.

The V gene is TRBV4-1, the J gene TRBJ2-7, with D tentatively TRBD2 (5 bases). Germline CDR1 MGHRA, CDR2 YSYEKL. The CDR3 is 14 residues long. V lost 4 bases and J lost 1, with 11 bases in between. The CDR3 region has the DNA TGCGCCAGCAGCCTGGCGGGCAGGTCCTACGAGCAGTACTTC. Encoded protein: CASSLAGRSYEQYF.

The chain is built from TRBV10-3 and TRBJ1-1, with D perhaps TRBD1 (6 bases). The CDR3 is 14 amino acids. The V end was cut by 2 bases, the J end by 2 bases, with 9 bases between. In germline, CDR1 is ENHRY, CDR2 SYGVKD. CDR3 DNA: TGTGCCATCAGTGAGGAGGGGGTAAACACTGAAGCTTTCTTT. It specifies CAISEEGVNTEAFF.